These 9 T cell receptor beta chains came from one sample sequenced in a study of CD8+ T cells in alopecia areata. Treatment denoted: oral pan-JAK inhibitor, 5-10 mg twice daily. RNA extraction and reverse transcription yielded cDNA as sequencing template. Assay: immunoSEQ multiplex PCR; the TCRdb copy retains only in-frame clones and omits some. This table holds 200,000 to 250,000 clones, around 65% found once. Specimen: CD4+ T cells sorted from blood, collected at approximately week 45, from a patient treated with tofacitinib. The origin of the receptors is a human donor with alopecia areata.

V usage is TRBV30 and J usage is TRBJ1-1; D is unresolved. Germline CDR1 is GTSNPN and CDR2 is SVGIG (reference sequence). Trimming took 6 bases from V and 11 from J, leaving 19 bases between them. The length of the CDR3 is 12 residues. The CDR3 DNA sequence: TGTGCCTGCTTCGGTCCAGAGCTAAGGGCTTTCTTT. Amino acids: CACFGPELRAFF.

V usage is TRBV29-1 and J usage is TRBJ1-1; TRBD1 might be the D (5 bases). The V end was cut by 7 bases, the J end by 1 base, with 16 bases between. Germline V CDR1 and CDR2: SQVTM, ANQGSEA. This CDR3 comprises 14 residues. The chain's CDR3 is CSGKTRERNTEAFF. CDR3 nucleotides: TGCAGCGGGAAAACCAGGGAGAGGAACACTGAAGCTTTCTTT.

The chain employs TRBV29-1 and TRBJ1-2; D gene ambiguous. The V end was cut by 6 bases, the J end by 7 bases, with 15 bases between. CDR3 length: 12 amino acids. Germline V lookup: CDR1 SQVTM, CDR2 ANQGSEA. The CDR3 spells CSVSTPTGGYTF. In nucleotides, the CDR3 is TGCAGCGTGTCCACACCGACGGGTGGCTACACCTTC. The variable domain in full, completed from reference TRBV29-1 and TRBJ1-2, reads SAVISQKPSRDICQRGTSLTIQCQVDSQVTMMFWYRQQPGQSLTLIATANQGSEATYESGFVIDKFPISRPNLTFSTLTVSNMSPEDSSIYLCSVSTPTGGYTFGSGTRLTVV.

The gene calls are TRBV29-1 and TRBJ2-1, with a weak D call TRBD1 (6 bases). The CDR3 covers 12 residues. The germline V and J ends were trimmed by 3 bases and 8 bases, with 11 bases remaining between them. The germline gives CDR1 SQVTM, CDR2 ANQGSEA. The CDR3 sequence: CSVDGQGHEQFF. CDR3 in DNA: TGCAGCGTTGACGGTCAGGGGCATGAGCAGTTCTTC.

J is TRBJ1-5 and V is TRBV19, with no clear D. The V and J ends lost 3 bases and 0 bases respectively, with 6 bases between them. Germline assignment: CDR1 LNHDA and CDR2 SQIVND (reference sequence). The CDR3 totals 14 residues. The CDR3 here is CASSMNRSNQPQHF. In DNA form, the CDR3 reads TGTGCCAGTAGTATGAATCGTAGCAATCAGCCCCAGCATTTT.

The chain carries TRBV25-1 and TRBJ1-1, with D tentatively TRBD1 (5 bases). The CDR3 is 15 residues long. V was shortened by 0 bases and J by 4 bases, with 12 bases between the two germline ends. Looked up from germline, CDR1 is MGHDK and CDR2 is SYGVNS. CDR3 sequence reads: CASSEYILGGTEAFF. CDR3 coding DNA: TGTGCCAGCAGTGAATATATATTGGGGGGCACTGAAGCTTTCTTT.

The chain recombines TRBV9 with TRBJ2-4; D is possibly TRBD1 (7 bases). The germline CDR1 and CDR2 sequences are SGDLS and YYNGEE. The V and J ends lost 4 bases and 9 bases respectively, with 20 bases between them. The CDR3 runs to 15 residues. CDR3: CASSLGGMTGTIQYF. The CDR3 DNA is TGTGCCAGCAGCTTGGGGGGAATGACAGGGACCATTCAGTACTTC.

This chain connects TRBV6-6 to TRBJ2-7; perhaps TRBD2 as D (5 bases). Germline V gene sequence: CDR1 MNHNY, CDR2 SVGAGI (reference sequence). V was cut by 5 bases and J by 9 bases, with 8 bases left in between. The CDR3 loop spans 10 amino acids. The CDR3 nucleotides are TGTGCCAGCAGTGAAGAGGGGCAGTACTTC. As protein: CASSEEGQYF.

In this sample, this clone turned up a few times. This chain joins TRBV29-1 and TRBJ2-2; 8 bases are shared with TRBD1. J gave up 5 bases and V 7 bases, and 9 bases lay outside the gene matches. The CDR3 sequence is 14 residues long. Germline CDR1 SQVTM, CDR2 ANQGSEA. CDR3: CSGRGQGETGELFF. As DNA, the CDR3 is TGCAGCGGCCGTGGACAGGGAGAAACCGGGGAGCTGTTTTTT.